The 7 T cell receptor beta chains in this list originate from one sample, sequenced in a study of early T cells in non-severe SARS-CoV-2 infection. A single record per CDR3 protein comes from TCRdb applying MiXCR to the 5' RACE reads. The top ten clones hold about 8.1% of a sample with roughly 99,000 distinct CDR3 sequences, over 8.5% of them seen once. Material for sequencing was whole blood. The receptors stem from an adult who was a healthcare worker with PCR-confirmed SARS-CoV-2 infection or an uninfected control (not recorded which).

CDR3 sequence: CSARDPRVEEEQYF. Written as DNA, the CDR3 is TGCAGTGCTAGAGATCCTAGAGTTGAGGAGGAGCAGTACTTC. The V and J genes are TRBV20-1 and TRBJ2-7; the D is unclear. CDR1 and CDR2 (germline): DFQATT, SNEGSKA (reference sequence). This CDR3 has 14 amino acids. V was clipped by 0 bases and J by 7 bases, with 16 bases between them.

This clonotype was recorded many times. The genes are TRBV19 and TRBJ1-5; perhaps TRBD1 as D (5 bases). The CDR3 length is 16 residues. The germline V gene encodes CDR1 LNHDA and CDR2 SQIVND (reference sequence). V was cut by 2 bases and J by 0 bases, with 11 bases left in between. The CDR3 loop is CASSIMGLYSNQPQHF. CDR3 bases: TGTGCCAGTAGTATAATGGGGCTTTATAGCAATCAGCCCCAGCATTTT. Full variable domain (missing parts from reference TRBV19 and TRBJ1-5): DGGITQSPKYLFRKEGQNVTLSCEQNLNHDAMYWYRQDPGQGLRLIYYSQIVNDFQKGDIAEGYSVSREKKESFPLTVTSAQKNPTAFYLCASSIMGLYSNQPQHFGDGTRLSIL.

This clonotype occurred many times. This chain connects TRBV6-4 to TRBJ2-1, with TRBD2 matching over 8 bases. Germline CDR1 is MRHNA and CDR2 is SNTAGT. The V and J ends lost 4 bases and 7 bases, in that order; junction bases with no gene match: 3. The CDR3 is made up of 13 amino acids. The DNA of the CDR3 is TGTGCCAGCAGTGCGGGAGGGGCTAATGAGCAGTTCTTC. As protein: CASSAGGANEQFF.

This CDR3 is CSAGGRANEKLFF. Here the CDR3 DNA reads TGCAGCGCGGGCGGTAGGGCGAATGAAAAACTGTTTTTT. The rearrangement joins TRBV29-1 to TRBJ1-4; D is unclear. Trimming pared 7 bases from V and 5 bases from J, leaving 14 bases between. CDR1 SQVTM and CDR2 ANQGSEA come from the germline V gene. This CDR3 contains 13 residues.

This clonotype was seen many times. The CDR3 DNA is TGCAGTGCTATTAGCGGGGCGGACTACGAGCAGTACTTC. The encoded protein is CSAISGADYEQYF. This chain uses TRBV20-1 with TRBJ2-7; 8 bases are a match to TRBD2. Per germline, CDR1 DFQATT and CDR2 SNEGSKA (reference sequence). J was trimmed by 3 bases and V by 4 bases; bases with no gene match: 5. The CDR3 loop spans 13 amino acids.

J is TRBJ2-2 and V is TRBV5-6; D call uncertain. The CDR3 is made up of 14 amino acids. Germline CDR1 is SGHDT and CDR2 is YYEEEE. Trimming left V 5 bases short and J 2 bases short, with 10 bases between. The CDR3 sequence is CASRSRQNTGELFF. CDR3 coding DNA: TGTGCCAGCAGATCTAGACAAAACACCGGGGAGCTGTTTTTT.

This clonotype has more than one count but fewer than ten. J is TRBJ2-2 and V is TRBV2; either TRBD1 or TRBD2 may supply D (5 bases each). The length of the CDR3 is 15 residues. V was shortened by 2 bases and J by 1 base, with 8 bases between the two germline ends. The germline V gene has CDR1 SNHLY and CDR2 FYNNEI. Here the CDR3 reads CASSEWGMNTGELFF. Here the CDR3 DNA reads TGTGCCAGCAGTGAATGGGGGATGAACACCGGGGAGCTGTTTTTT.